The rows below give T cell receptor beta chains drawn from one sample of a study of identical twins. TCRdb re-called the 5' RACE reads through MiXCR, storing one row per CDR3 protein. Counted here are about 690,000 distinct CDR3 sequences, 5.5% to 6.5% occurring once; the ten biggest clones make up roughly 2%. Sequencing was performed on naive T cells sorted from blood. These receptors came from a man younger than 35 in good health. Both conserved end residues are part of each CDR3.

v_gene,j_gene,CDR3aa
TRBV9,TRBJ2-2,CASSVEGLAPNTGELFF
TRBV5-6,TRBJ1-5,CASSLDRGPQHF
TRBV18,TRBJ2-1,CASSPSLADTNEQFF
TRBV9,TRBJ2-4,CASSVLAGEGNIQYF
TRBV27,TRBJ2-7,CASSFSPGFYEQYF
TRBV5-1,TRBJ2-5,CASSLELLVETQYF
TRBV11-2,TRBJ2-2,CASSFWGAGGAGELFF
TRBV20-1,TRBJ1-4,CSARRETNEKLFF
TRBV20-1,TRBJ2-7,CSARDPTSGRVDEQYF
TRBV7-9,TRBJ2-5,CASSSPSETQYF
TRBV5-1,TRBJ2-5,CASSLSGIETQYF
TRBV20-1,TRBJ1-4,CSAGSEPGEKLFF
TRBV5-1,TRBJ2-5,CASSLPRDRAEETQYF
TRBV18,TRBJ2-7,CASLLSGTSYEQYF
TRBV12-3/TRBV12-4,TRBJ2-5,CASSWAGRGETQYF
TRBV2,TRBJ1-4,CASMIRATNEKLFF
TRBV7-3,TRBJ2-4,CASSLSREIGIQYF
TRBV14,TRBJ2-2,CASSQAWAENGELFF
TRBV12-5,TRBJ2-2,CASGLVQASGATTGELFF
TRBV28,TRBJ2-3,CASSLIAGGPDTQYF
TRBV21-1,TRBJ2-1,CASSKTSGIYNEQFF
TRBV12-3/TRBV12-4,TRBJ2-3,CASSFNSRTDTQYF
TRBV4-2,TRBJ2-7,CASSQSPPPKDYEQYF
TRBV20-1,TRBJ2-4,CSAYDRGIQYF
TRBV12-3/TRBV12-4,TRBJ2-3,CASSRLAGGQDTQYF
TRBV20-1,TRBJ2-1,CSARGNRVRGDEQFF
TRBV20-1,TRBJ2-3,CSALDRSTDTQYF
TRBV29-1,TRBJ2-1,CSVPGYNEQFF
TRBV20-1,TRBJ1-5,CSAKQGASQPQHF
TRBV20-1,TRBJ2-5,CSASKDRGPETQYF
TRBV4-3,TRBJ1-5,CASSLKADRGDQPQHF
TRBV5-1,TRBJ2-3,CASSLAEDTQYF
TRBV6-1,TRBJ2-7,CASSPLSAVEQYF
TRBV4-3,TRBJ1-2,CASSQVAQRGLVGYTF
TRBV20-1,TRBJ2-1,CSARGQTSGSNEQFF
TRBV4-1,TRBJ2-3,CASSLGVLGRGTDTQYF
TRBV12-3/TRBV12-4,TRBJ2-6,CASILSSGANVLTF
TRBV5-1,TRBJ2-1,CASSMGGGRAGDEQFF
TRBV12-3/TRBV12-4,TRBJ2-3,CASSARLAGGPDTQYF
TRBV5-5,TRBJ2-5,CASSLEMYQETQYF